This record concerns one T cell receptor beta chain sequence. The germline V and J ends were trimmed by 4 bases and 6 bases, with 27 bases remaining between them. Germline V gene data show CDR1 as MDHEN and CDR2 as SYDVKM. The CDR3 is made up of 19 amino acids. These data are taken from a study of blood T cell repertoires in COVID-19. Study overall: PBMCs, B-cell-depleted T cells, or T cells were the source of the cDNA or gDNA that made up the material.

Only in-frame clones appear in the TCRdb table, and some are missing; sequencing was by immunoSEQ multiplex PCR. The sample lists 130,000 to 150,000 clones; roughly 89% were seen once. Sequenced material: peripheral blood. The sequence was collected from a woman between 50 and 59 years old with active or convalescent COVID-19. The rearrangement uses TRBV28 and TRBJ1-4; D remains unclear. CDR3 residues: CASSSLTSGVGITYEKLFF. CDR3 DNA sequence: TGTGCCAGCAGTTCATTGACAAGCGGAGTGGGTATCACTTATGAAAAACTGTTTTTT.